Presented here are 24 T cell receptor beta chains from one specimen sequenced in a study of blood T cell repertoires in COVID-19. The assay was immunoSEQ multiplex PCR, and TCRdb's table has in-frame clones only and misses some. The sample comprises around 58,000 clones, about 91% of which are singletons, and about 7.3% rests with the top ten. The sequencing sample was made of peripheral blood. Receptor source: a woman aged 60-75 years with active or convalescent COVID-19.

CDR3 amino acids: CASSLSAGYSTDTQYF. The CDR3, as DNA: TGTGCCAGCAGTTTATCAGCGGGGTATAGCACAGATACGCAGTATTTT. The V gene is TRBV27, the J gene TRBJ2-3; 7 bases are shared with TRBD2. The CDR3 consists of 16 residues. Germline values: CDR1 MNHEY, CDR2 SMNVEV (reference sequence). Trimming removed 0 bases from V and 0 bases from J; junction bases left unmatched: 3.

The chain joins TRBV11-2 to TRBJ2-1; no firm D call. Germline assignment: CDR1 SGHAT and CDR2 FQNNGV. V gave up 1 base and J gave up 0 bases, with 13 bases separating them. CDR3 length: 17 amino acids. The CDR3 sequence is CASSLAYGSSSYNEQFF. The CDR3 region has the DNA TGTGCCAGCAGCTTAGCGTACGGGTCAAGCTCCTACAATGAGCAGTTCTTC.

The chain has TRBV10-3 and TRBJ2-5; tentative D call: TRBD2 (6 bases). CDR3 size: 18 residues. CDR1 is ENHRY and CDR2 is SYGVKD in the germline V gene. Trimming took 0 bases from V and 3 from J, leaving 20 bases between them. The CDR3: CAISESMNPGLYEETQYF. The DNA for the CDR3 is TGTGCCATCAGTGAGTCTATGAACCCGGGACTCTACGAAGAGACCCAGTACTTC.

The V gene is TRBV3-1 (or the pseudogene TRBV3-2), the J gene TRBJ2-7, with a weak D call TRBD2 (6 bases). V lost 0 bases and J lost 2, with 11 bases in between. This CDR3 has 15 amino acids. Germline-derived CDR1 and CDR2 are LGHDT and YNNKEL (reference sequence). CDR3 region: CASSQDPGEPYEQYF. Written as DNA, the CDR3 is TGTGCCAGCAGCCAAGATCCGGGGGAACCCTACGAGCAGTACTTC.

This clone was detected only once. V and J are TRBV19 and TRBJ2-3, with 13 bases aligning to TRBD2. CDR1 and CDR2 from the germline V gene are LNHDA and SQIVND (reference sequence). Trimming took 7 bases from V and 2 from J; bases not matched to a gene: 12. CDR3 length: 18 amino acids. The CDR3 sequence: CASTPRGTSGTNTDTQYF. The CDR3 region has the DNA TGTGCCAGTACCCCACGTGGGACTAGCGGGACTAACACAGATACGCAGTATTTT.

The V call is TRBV2, the J call TRBJ1-5; D might be TRBD1 (6 bases). V was cut by 6 bases and J by 6 bases, with 9 bases left in between. The length of the CDR3 is 12 residues. The germline CDR1 and CDR2 sequences are SNHLY and FYNNEI. CDR3 residues: CASRTGPQPQHF. CDR3 in DNA: TGTGCCAGCAGAACAGGGCCTCAGCCCCAGCATTTT.

The rearrangement links TRBV6-5 to TRBJ2-7, with 8 bases matching TRBD1. Unmatched junction bases numbered 11, after V lost 7 bases and J lost 3 bases. Per germline, CDR1 MNHEY and CDR2 SVGAGI. The CDR3 loop spans 15 amino acids. The CDR3 loop reads CASTSGGAGLYEQYF. CDR3 DNA sequence: TGTGCCAGCACCTCAGGGGGCGCGGGGCTCTACGAGCAGTACTTC.

The genes are TRBV4-3 and TRBJ1-2; D is undetermined. This CDR3 spans 14 amino acids. Trimming took 0 bases from V and 4 from J, leaving 9 bases between them. Germline V CDR1 and CDR2: LGHNA, YSLEER. The CDR3 DNA follows: TGCGCCAGCAGCCAAGACGGAGGGAGCTATGGCTACACCTTC. Protein: CASSQDGGSYGYTF.

V is TRBV5-1 and J is TRBJ1-2; 8 positions match TRBD1. Germline assignment: CDR1 SGHRS and CDR2 YFSETQ. Germline trimming cut 5 bases from V and 1 base from J; bases unmatched to any gene: 10. The CDR3 covers 16 residues. CDR3 DNA sequence: TGCGCCAGCAGACCGGGGCCGGACAGGGTTAACTATGGCTACACCTTC. Amino acid sequence: CASRPGPDRVNYGYTF. Full variable domain (outside the CDR3, taken from reference TRBV5-1 and TRBJ1-2): KAGVTQTPRYLIKTRGQQVTLSCSPISGHRSVSWYQQTPGQGLQFLFEYFSETQRNKGNFPGRFSGRQFSNSRSEMNVSTLELGDSALYLCASRPGPDRVNYGYTFGSGTRLTVV.

V usage is TRBV13 and J usage is TRBJ2-3; TRBD2 matches 7 bases. Germline CDR1 and CDR2: PRHDT and FYEKMQ (reference sequence). The CDR3 extends over 15 amino acids. V lost 7 bases to trimming and J lost 5 bases; unmatched junction nucleotides: 12. The CDR3 region has the DNA TGTGCCAGCACGGAGTTGCGGGAGATAGTAGATACGCAGTATTTT. Translated, it gives CASTELREIVDTQYF.

The J gene is TRBJ2-3, the V gene TRBV6-4, with D tentatively TRBD2 (6 bases). V was trimmed by 4 bases and J by 0 bases, leaving 14 bases between them. Germline V gene data show CDR1 as MRHNA and CDR2 as SNTAGT. The CDR3 is 16 residues long. CDR3: CASSGLASASTDTQYF. The CDR3 DNA reads TGTGCCAGCAGTGGGTTGGCTAGCGCTAGCACAGATACGCAGTATTTT.

The CDR3 region is CATSDKDRAQGYGYTF. The CDR3 bases are TGTGCCACCAGTGATAAGGACAGGGCCCAAGGCTATGGCTACACCTTC. The V call is TRBV24-1, the J call TRBJ1-2, with 8 bases fitting TRBD1. Losses at the gene ends were 3 bases for V and 4 bases for J; bases not matched to a gene: 9. The CDR3 runs 16 residues. Germline V gives CDR1 KGHDR, CDR2 SFDVKD.

The rearrangement joins TRBV10-1 to TRBJ2-3, with D perhaps matching TRBD2 (7 bases). The CDR3 sequence is 15 residues long. Germline V gene lookup returns CDR1 WNHNN and CDR2 SYGVQD (reference sequence). With 3 bases removed from V and 7 bases from J, the gap between germline ends came to 17 bases. In nucleotides, the CDR3 is TGCGCCAGCAGTGATTCCGTGGGGGGGCCTTATACGCAGTATTTT. Amino acids: CASSDSVGGPYTQYF.

This sequence joins TRBV2 and TRBJ2-7, with 10 bases aligning to TRBD2. CDR3 length equals 16 residues. Trimming cost V 2 bases and J 4 bases; bases outside gene matches: 8. Per the germline V gene, CDR1 is SNHLY and CDR2 is FYNNEI. CDR3 sequence: CASSEMASGRIYEQYF. The CDR3 nucleotides read TGTGCCAGCAGTGAAATGGCTAGCGGGAGAATTTACGAGCAGTACTTC.

The chain employs TRBV7-3 and TRBJ2-1; TRBD2 agrees at 9 bases. Per the germline V gene, CDR1 is SGHTA and CDR2 is FQGTGA. The CDR3 covers 18 residues. The J segment lost 6 bases and the V segment lost 5 bases, leaving 17 bases of the junction unmatched. The CDR3 DNA is TGTGCCAGCAGCCCAAAAAGCTCGACTAGCGGATATGGCAATGAGCAGTTCTTC. Its translation: CASSPKSSTSGYGNEQFF. The full variable domain, rest sourced from reference TRBV7-3 and TRBJ2-1, is GAGVSQTPSNKVTEKGKYVELRCDPISGHTALYWYRQSLGQGPEFLIYFQGTGAADDSGLPNDRFFAVRPEGSVSTLKIQRTERGDSAVYLCASSPKSSTSGYGNEQFFGPGTRLTVL.

This rearrangement joins TRBV28 to TRBJ2-3, with TRBD2 matching 8 bases. The germline CDR1 and CDR2 sequences are MDHEN and SYDVKM. V lost 0 bases, J lost 2 bases, and 13 bases stayed unmatched. The CDR3 runs to 19 residues. Written as DNA, the CDR3 is TGTGCCAGCAGTTTATGGAGTAGCGGGGCCCCCTTGACCACAGATACGCAGTATTTT. Its translation: CASSLWSSGAPLTTDTQYF.

V and J are TRBV10-3 and TRBJ2-3; 12 bases fit TRBD1. This CDR3 spans 15 amino acids. The germline CDR1 and CDR2 sequences are ENHRY and SYGVKD. V gave up 2 bases and J gave up 5 bases; unmatched junction bases: 2. As DNA, the CDR3 is TGTGCCATCAGTGAGGGGACAGGGGGCGTAGATACGCAGTATTTT. It encodes CAISEGTGGVDTQYF.

The chain links TRBV7-9 to TRBJ2-1, with a possible D match to TRBD1 (5 bases). V was clipped by 1 base and J by 5 bases, with 15 bases between them. The CDR3 is made up of 16 amino acids. Germline values: CDR1 SEHNR, CDR2 FQNEAQ (reference sequence). Here the CDR3 DNA reads TGTGCCAGCAGCTTAGAGCCAAGGACACGCGACAATGAGCAGTTCTTC. It is translated as CASSLEPRTRDNEQFF.

The chain links TRBV6-2 or TRBV6-3 to TRBJ1-5; D is perhaps TRBD1 (6 bases). CDR3 length: 16 residues. V was pared by 5 bases and J by 1 base, with 15 bases between. Germline V gene data show CDR1 as MNHEY and CDR2 as SVGEGT. The CDR3 here is CASSPSQGPSNQPQHF. For the CDR3, the DNA is TGTGCCAGCAGTCCGTCCCAGGGGCCAAGCAATCAGCCCCAGCATTTT.

The V gene is TRBV21-1, the J gene TRBJ2-4; the table's D call, TRBD1, was not checked against the DNA. TRBV21-1 counts as a pseudogene. The CDR3 runs to 16 residues. The CDR3 spells CASSKEVGGQGNIQYF. The CDR3 coding sequence is TGTGCCAGCAGCAAAGAAGTGGGGGGACAGGGTAACATTCAGTACTTC.

This chain links TRBV4-3 with TRBJ2-7; TRBD2 matches at 7 bases. Per germline, CDR1 LGHNA and CDR2 YSLEER. The CDR3 is made up of 16 amino acids. V dropped 1 base and J dropped 5; count of bases not matched to a gene: 11. For the CDR3, the DNA is TGCGCCAGCAGCCAAGGGCGAGGGAGGGCTCGGGACGAGCAGTACTTC. Translating gives CASSQGRGRARDEQYF.

In its sample, this clone was seen a few times. J is TRBJ2-7 and V is TRBV18; D ambiguous. The CDR3 consists of 12 residues. The germline V gene encodes CDR1 KGHSH and CDR2 LQKENI. V gave up 3 bases and J gave up 3 bases, with 6 bases separating them. The CDR3: CASSPNNYEQYF. In DNA form, the CDR3 reads TGTGCCAGCTCACCCAACAACTACGAGCAGTACTTC.

V gene TRBV20-1 combines with J gene TRBJ1-2; no clear D gene. The V gene's germline CDR1 is DFQATT and CDR2 SNEGSKA (reference sequence). The length of the CDR3 is 11 residues. V was cut by 6 bases and J by 5 bases, with 10 bases left in between. The CDR3 nucleotides are TGCAGTGCCCGGAGGGAATATGGCTACACCTTC. Its translation is CSARREYGYTF.

This clone was seen only once. This rearrangement joins TRBV9 to TRBJ2-1; 11 bases line up with TRBD2. Germline CDR1 reads SGDLS; CDR2 reads YYNGEE. Trimming took 0 bases from V and 6 from J; bases not matched to a gene: 5. The CDR3 has 16 amino acids. CDR3 amino acids: CASSVDLLAGANEQFF. DNA of the CDR3: TGTGCCAGCAGCGTAGATCTACTAGCGGGAGCCAATGAGCAGTTCTTC.